This T cell receptor (beta chain) was identified during a study of cytomegalovirus exposure and HLA in healthy donors. This CDR3 comprises 15 residues. Per germline, CDR1 MGHDK and CDR2 SYGVNS. Trimming removed 2 bases at V and 4 bases at J, with 15 bases between. This clone is a singleton in its sample. Primers: 60 Vbeta forward and 13 Jbeta reverse. Methods used by the authors: Per a later analysis, the number of unique TCR beta chains was some 75 million, of which 9 million to 14 million were shared. Profiling relied on immunoSEQ multiplex PCR, and the TCRdb table lists in-frame clones only, not all of them. That table gives V, J and clone size, and the DNA gave D and trimming. The sample has roughly 120,000 clones, 80% seen once.

This clonotype was obtained from a young man in good health and CMV-seronegative. This chain joins TRBV25-1 and TRBJ2-7; D may be TRBD1 (6 bases). What was sequenced was PBMCs. CDR3 sequence (DNA): TGTGCCAGCAGTGAAGAGGGTAACAGGGATTACGAGCAGTACTTC. This translates into CASSEEGNRDYEQYF.